Given below is one TCR beta chain in context. No antigen is known for it. This entry belongs to a study of T cell responses to AZD1222 COVID-19 vaccine. On the study more broadly: Second-dose schedules of about 4 or about 12 weeks were combined.

The repertoire was sequenced with immunoSEQ multiplex PCR; TCRdb's copy has only in-frame clones and lacks some. The sample has some 160,000 clones; just under 95% are singletons. The junction had 12 bases not matched to a gene; V was cut back by 4 bases and J by 9 bases. Germline assignment: CDR1 SGHTA and CDR2 FQGTGA. This CDR3 contains 16 residues. Whole-study results and caveats: Without day 14 samples, only post-peak T cell repertoires were studied. Mostly white British, mostly female donors; authors suggested clonal diversity may be underestimated.

The chain has TRBV7-3 and TRBJ2-7; the match to TRBD2 covers 13 bases. The receptor was isolated from an adult in good health. The sample here was peripheral blood, taken on day 0 of AZD1222 vaccination. The CDR3 loop reads CASSSSGTSGAGRQYF. The CDR3 bases are TGTGCCAGCAGCTCCTCCGGGACTAGCGGGGCCGGGCGGCAGTACTTC.